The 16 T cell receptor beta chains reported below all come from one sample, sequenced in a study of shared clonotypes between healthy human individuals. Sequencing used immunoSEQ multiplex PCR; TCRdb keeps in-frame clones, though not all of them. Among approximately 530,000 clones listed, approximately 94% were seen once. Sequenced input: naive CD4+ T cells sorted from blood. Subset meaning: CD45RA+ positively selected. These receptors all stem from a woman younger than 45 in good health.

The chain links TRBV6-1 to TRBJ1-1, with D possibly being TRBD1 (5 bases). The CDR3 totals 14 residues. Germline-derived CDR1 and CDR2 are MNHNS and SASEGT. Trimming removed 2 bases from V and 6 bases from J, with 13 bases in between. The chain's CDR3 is CASSERWRGAEAFF. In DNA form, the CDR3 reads TGTGCCAGCAGTGAAAGGTGGAGAGGGGCTGAAGCTTTCTTT.

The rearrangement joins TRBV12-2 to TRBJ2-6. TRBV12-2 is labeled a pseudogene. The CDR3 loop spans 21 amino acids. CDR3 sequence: CASRQRGRAPPDLSGANVLTF. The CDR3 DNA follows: TGTGCAAGTCGCCAGCGCGGTAGGGCCCCCCCTGACTTGTCTGGGGCCAACGTCCTGACTTTC.

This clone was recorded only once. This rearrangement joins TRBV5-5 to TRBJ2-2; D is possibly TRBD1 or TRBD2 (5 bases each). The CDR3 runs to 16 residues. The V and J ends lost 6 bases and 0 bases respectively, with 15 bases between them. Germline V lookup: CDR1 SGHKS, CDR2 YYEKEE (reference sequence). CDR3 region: CASTSTGAPNTGELFF. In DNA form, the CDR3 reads TGTGCCAGCACCTCCACCGGGGCGCCGAACACCGGGGAGCTGTTTTTT.

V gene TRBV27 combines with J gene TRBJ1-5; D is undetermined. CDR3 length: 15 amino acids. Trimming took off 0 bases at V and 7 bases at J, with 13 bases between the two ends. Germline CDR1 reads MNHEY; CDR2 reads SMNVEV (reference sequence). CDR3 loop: CASSLSFQLQQPQHF. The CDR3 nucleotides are TGTGCCAGCAGTTTATCGTTCCAGCTACAACAGCCCCAGCATTTT.

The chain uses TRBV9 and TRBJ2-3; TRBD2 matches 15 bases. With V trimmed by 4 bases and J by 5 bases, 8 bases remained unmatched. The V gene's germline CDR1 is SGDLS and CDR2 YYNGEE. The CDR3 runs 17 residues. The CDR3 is CASSTRTSGRVGDTQYF. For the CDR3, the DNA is TGTGCCAGCAGCACCCGGACTAGCGGGAGGGTTGGAGATACGCAGTATTTT.

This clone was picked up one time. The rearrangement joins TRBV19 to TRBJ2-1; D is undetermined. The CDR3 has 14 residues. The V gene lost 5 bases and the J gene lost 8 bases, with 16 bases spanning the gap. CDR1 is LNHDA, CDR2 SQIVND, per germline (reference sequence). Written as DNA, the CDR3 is TGTGCCAGTAGTGTGCGTCTGACCCGGGATGAGCAGTTCTTC. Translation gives CASSVRLTRDEQFF. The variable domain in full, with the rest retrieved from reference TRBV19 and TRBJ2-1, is DGGITQSPKYLFRKEGQNVTLSCEQNLNHDAMYWYRQDPGQGLRLIYYSQIVNDFQKGDIAEGYSVSREKKESFPLTVTSAQKNPTAFYLCASSVRLTRDEQFFGPGTRLTVL.

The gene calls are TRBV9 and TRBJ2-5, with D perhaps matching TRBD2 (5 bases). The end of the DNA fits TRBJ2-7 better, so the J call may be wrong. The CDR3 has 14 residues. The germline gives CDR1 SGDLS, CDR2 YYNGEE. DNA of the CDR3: TGTGCCAGCGGCCCGGGAAACCCGCCCTACGAGCAGTACTTC. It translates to CASGPGNPPYEQYF.

The DNA of the CDR3 is TGTGCCAGTAGTATGCGCCAGGAGAACACTGAAGCTTTCTTT. This sequence encodes CASSMRQENTEAFF. The chain links TRBV19 to TRBJ1-1, with D unclear. The CDR3 covers 14 residues. Trimming stripped 3 bases from V and 1 base from J, with 9 bases between. Germline V gene sequence: CDR1 LNHDA, CDR2 SQIVND (reference sequence).

The CDR3 loop is CASSGTGTSKQETQYF. The CDR3 bases are TGTGCCAGCAGCGGAACCGGGACTAGCAAACAAGAGACCCAGTACTTC. J is TRBJ2-5 and V is TRBV7-9, with 9 bases that match TRBD2. The CDR3 has 16 amino acids. Germline loops: CDR1 SEHNR, CDR2 FQNEAQ (reference sequence). V dropped 5 bases and J dropped 2; count of bases not matched to a gene: 9.

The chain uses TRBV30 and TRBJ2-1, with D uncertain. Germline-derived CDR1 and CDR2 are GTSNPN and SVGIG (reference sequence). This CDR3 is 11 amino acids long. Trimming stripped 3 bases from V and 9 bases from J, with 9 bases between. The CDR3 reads CAWSNYAEQFF. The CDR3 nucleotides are TGTGCCTGGAGCAACTACGCTGAGCAGTTCTTC.

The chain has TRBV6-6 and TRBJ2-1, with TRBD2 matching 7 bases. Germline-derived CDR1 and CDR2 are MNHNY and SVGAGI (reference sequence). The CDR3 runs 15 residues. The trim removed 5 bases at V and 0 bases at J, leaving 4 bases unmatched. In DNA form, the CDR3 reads TGTGCCAGCAGTCTAGCGGATAACTCCTACAATGAGCAGTTCTTC. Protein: CASSLADNSYNEQFF.

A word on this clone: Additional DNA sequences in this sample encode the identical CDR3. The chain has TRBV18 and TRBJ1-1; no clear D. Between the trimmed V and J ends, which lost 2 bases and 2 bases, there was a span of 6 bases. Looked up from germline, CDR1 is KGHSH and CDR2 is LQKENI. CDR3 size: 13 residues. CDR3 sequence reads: CASSPAINTEAFF. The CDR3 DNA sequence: TGTGCCAGCTCACCAGCCATCAACACTGAAGCTTTCTTT.

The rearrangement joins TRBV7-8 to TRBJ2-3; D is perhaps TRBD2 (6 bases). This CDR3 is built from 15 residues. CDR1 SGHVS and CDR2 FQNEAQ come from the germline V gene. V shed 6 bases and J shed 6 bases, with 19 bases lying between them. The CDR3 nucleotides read TGTGCCAGCAGTCCAGGAGGGAGGACTACGGATACGCAGTATTTT. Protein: CASSPGGRTTDTQYF.

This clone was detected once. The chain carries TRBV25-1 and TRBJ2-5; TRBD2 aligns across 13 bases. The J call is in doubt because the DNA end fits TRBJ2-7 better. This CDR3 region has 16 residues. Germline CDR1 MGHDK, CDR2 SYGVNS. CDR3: CASSEGGLAGNHEQYF. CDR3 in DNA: TGTGCCAGCAGTGAGGGGGGACTAGCGGGAAACCACGAGCAGTACTTC.

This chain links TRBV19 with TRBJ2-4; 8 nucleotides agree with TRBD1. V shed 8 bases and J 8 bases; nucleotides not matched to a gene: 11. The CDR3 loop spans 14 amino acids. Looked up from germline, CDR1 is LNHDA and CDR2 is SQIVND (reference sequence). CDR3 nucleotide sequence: TGTGCCAGTGGGGCCCAGGGGGCCGGGGACATTCAGTACTTC. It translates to CASGAQGAGDIQYF.

The CDR3 region has the DNA TGCGCCAGCAGCTTGGGTTCGGGGGATTCACCCCTCCACTTT. It encodes CASSLGSGDSPLHF. The chain links TRBV5-1 to TRBJ1-6; the D gene is possibly TRBD1 (5 bases). In germline, CDR1 is SGHRS, CDR2 YFSETQ. This CDR3 contains 14 residues. The ends were cut back, 0 bases at V and 8 bases at J, with 9 bases in the middle.